A single sample gave rise to the 9 T cell receptor beta chains below, sequenced in a study of spatial heterogeneity in lung cancer. TCRdb analysed the 5' RACE reads with MiXCR anew, one entry per CDR3 protein. Among tens of thousands of distinct CDR3 sequences listed, 12% were seen once. Time point meaning: sample taken at primary tumor resection. The sample in question was PBMCs, obtained at surgery. The receptor set was obtained from a male donor with early-stage non-small cell lung cancer.

Only a few counts were recorded for this clonotype. The chain uses TRBV3-1 and TRBJ2-7; D is possibly TRBD1 (6 bases). Germline V lookup: CDR1 LGHDT, CDR2 YNNKEL (reference sequence). V was trimmed by 0 bases and J by 2 bases, leaving 11 bases between them. The CDR3 runs 15 residues. CDR3 loop: CASSQEFRGPYEQYF. As DNA, the CDR3 is TGTGCCAGCAGCCAAGAGTTCAGGGGTCCCTACGAGCAGTACTTC.

This clonotype showed up just a few times. The chain employs TRBV7-9 and TRBJ2-1; 8 bases fit TRBD1. Germline V lookup: CDR1 SEHNR, CDR2 FQNEAQ (reference sequence). V trimming: 6 bases; J trimming: 5 bases; junction bases outside the gene matches: 15. The CDR3 is 17 amino acids. The CDR3 protein is CASSFNSRWDRHNEQFF. The CDR3 DNA reads as TGTGCCAGCAGTTTTAATTCACGGTGGGACAGGCACAATGAGCAGTTCTTC.

The chain is built from TRBV5-1 and TRBJ1-1; possible D gene TRBD1, 5 bases. V lost 6 bases and J 1 base, leaving 10 bases between the germline ends. The CDR3 contains 13 residues. Germline V gives CDR1 SGHRS, CDR2 YFSETQ. CDR3: CASTRTGNTEAFF. The CDR3 bases are TGCGCCAGCACCAGAACAGGGAACACTGAAGCTTTCTTT.

V and J are TRBV6-2 or TRBV6-3 and TRBJ2-1; 15 bases are shared with TRBD2. V shed 6 bases, J shed 9 bases, and the junction held 6 bases outside the gene matches. Germline values: CDR1 MNHEY, CDR2 SVGEGT. The CDR3 is made up of 15 amino acids. This chain's CDR3 is CASRPGTSGRFEQFF. The CDR3 DNA sequence: TGTGCCAGCAGGCCCGGGACTAGCGGGAGGTTTGAGCAGTTCTTC.

The table lists this clonotype with many counts. The V gene is TRBV3-1, the J gene TRBJ2-7; D is possibly TRBD1 (6 bases). Germline V gene sequence: CDR1 LGHDT, CDR2 YNNKEL (reference sequence). The CDR3 is 12 amino acids. V was trimmed by 4 bases and J by 4 bases, leaving 8 bases between them. The CDR3 DNA is TGTGCCAGCAGCCGAACAGGGTACGAGCAGTACTTC. Encoded protein: CASSRTGYEQYF.

This clonotype was detected only a few times. The chain combines TRBV9 with TRBJ2-1; D gene unclear. V lost 3 bases to trimming and J lost 9 bases, with 7 bases between them. The CDR3 length is 11 residues. CDR1 is SGDLS and CDR2 is YYNGEE in the germline V gene. The CDR3 is CASSDGGEQFF. The CDR3 coding sequence is TGTGCCAGCAGCGATGGTGGTGAGCAGTTCTTC. Supplemented by reference TRBV9 and TRBJ2-1, the full variable domain reads DSGVTQTPKHLITATGQRVTLRCSPRSGDLSVYWYQQSLDQGLQFLIQYYNGEERAKGNILERFSAQQFPDLHSELNLSSLELGDSALYFCASSDGGEQFFGPGTRLTVL.

This clonotype was counted between two and nine times. V is TRBV12-3 or TRBV12-4 and J is TRBJ1-2; D gene ambiguous. This CDR3 contains 13 residues. The V end was cut by 2 bases, the J end by 3 bases, with 7 bases between. CDR3 DNA: TGTGCCAGCAGTTTATCCGGGTACTATGGCTACACCTTC. Residues: CASSLSGYYGYTF.

There are many counts of this clonotype. The rearrangement uses TRBV12-3 or TRBV12-4 and TRBJ1-2, with D possibly TRBD1 on 5 matching bases. V lost 2 bases and J 8 bases, leaving 9 bases between the germline ends. The length of the CDR3 is 12 residues. The CDR3 here is CASSLWGEGYTF. CDR3 sequence (DNA): TGTGCCAGCAGTTTATGGGGCGAGGGCTACACCTTC.

The chain combines TRBV20-1 with TRBJ2-7, with D possibly called TRBD1 or TRBD2 (5 bases each). V was cut by 0 bases and J by 4 bases, with 28 bases left in between. The CDR3 is made up of 19 amino acids. CDR1 DFQATT and CDR2 SNEGSKA come from the germline V gene (reference sequence). The CDR3 nucleotides read TGCAGTGCTAGAGATTACCAGAGAAGGGACGGACGAGACGGATACGAGCAGTACTTC. The encoded protein is CSARDYQRRDGRDGYEQYF.